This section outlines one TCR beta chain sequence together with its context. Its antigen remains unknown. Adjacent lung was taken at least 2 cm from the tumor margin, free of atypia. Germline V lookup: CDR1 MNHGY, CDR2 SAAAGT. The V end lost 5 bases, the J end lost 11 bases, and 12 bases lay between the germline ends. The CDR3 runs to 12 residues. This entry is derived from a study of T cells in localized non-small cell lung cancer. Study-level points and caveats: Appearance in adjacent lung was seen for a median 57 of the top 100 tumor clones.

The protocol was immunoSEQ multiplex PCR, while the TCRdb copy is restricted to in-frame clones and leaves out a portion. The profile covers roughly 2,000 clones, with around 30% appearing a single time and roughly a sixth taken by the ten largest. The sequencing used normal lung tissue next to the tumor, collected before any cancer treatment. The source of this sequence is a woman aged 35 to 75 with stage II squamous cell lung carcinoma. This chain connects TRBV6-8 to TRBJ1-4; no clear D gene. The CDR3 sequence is CASSGVFRKLFF. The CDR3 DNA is TGTGCCAGCAGTGGTGTGTTTAGGAAACTGTTTTTT.